This T cell receptor (beta chain) was sequenced for a study of patients and donors after allogeneic stem cell transplantation. One entry per CDR3 protein, called by TCRdb with MiXCR from the RT-PCR reads. Here the sample spans around 160,000 distinct CDR3 sequences, 30% being singletons. This CDR3 contains 13 residues. Per germline, CDR1 LGHNT and CDR2 FRNRAP. J was trimmed by 5 bases and V by 6 bases; bases with no gene match: 4. Concerning this clonotype itself: The CDR3 end shows no conserved phenylalanine or tryptophan, and so a read error is likely.

This chain uses TRBV12-5 with TRBJ2-3, with TRBD2 identical over 8 bases. The sample was blood, either unsorted or a sorted T cell fraction (not recorded which). The origin of this receptor is a human donor who was either an allogeneic HSCT recipient or a stem cell or donor lymphocyte infusion donor (not recorded which). It is not recorded whose cells these are; they may come from a transplant donor. CDR3 amino acids: CASGPLAGDTQYS. CDR3 coding DNA: TGTGCTAGTGGACCTCTAGCGGGAGATACGCAGTATTCT.